This T cell receptor (beta chain) was captured by sequencing in a study of cytomegalovirus exposure and HLA in healthy donors. Study outcomes and limitations: The investigators catalogued 180 or so TCR beta chains as cytomegalovirus-associated.

As regards this clone: Antigen specificity is unknown.

The CDR3 totals 13 residues. Germline trimming cut 6 bases from V and 2 bases from J; bases unmatched to any gene: 2. Germline V gives CDR1 SGHRS, CDR2 YFSETQ. The primer mix had 60 Vbeta and 13 Jbeta primers. Profiling relied on immunoSEQ multiplex PCR, and the TCRdb table lists in-frame clones only, not all of them. The sample has fewer than 200,000 clones; approximately 81% are singletons. The specimen was PBMCs. V and J are TRBV5-1 and TRBJ1-3; TRBD1 matches 7 bases. The origin of this receptor is a woman younger than 30 in good health and CMV-seronegative. CDR3 bases: TGCGCCAGCACCACAGGGGCTGGAAACACCATATATTTT. Residues: CASTTGAGNTIYF. The whole variable domain, filled in from reference TRBV5-1 and TRBJ1-3, reads KAGVTQTPRYLIKTRGQQVTLSCSPISGHRSVSWYQQTPGQGLQFLFEYFSETQRNKGNFPGRFSGRQFSNSRSEMNVSTLELGDSALYLCASTTGAGNTIYFGEGSWLTVV.